This TCR beta chain came from a study of blood T cell repertoires in COVID-19. Looking at the study overall: Acute and convalescent COVID-19 specimens originated in the United States, Italy and Spain. T cells, B-cell-depleted T cells, or PBMCs supplied cDNA or gDNA.

The authors' processing: Amplified reference gene primers provided the basis for estimating nucleated cell counts. Clones were read by immunoSEQ multiplex PCR, and TCRdb kept only the in-frame ones, dropping some. V, J and clone size derive from that table, while D and trimming were established from the DNA sequence. The data contain roughly 56,000 clones, roughly 87% of them seen just once; the ten biggest clones take up 10%. Germline CDR1 SGHTA, CDR2 FQGNSA. The CDR3 is 15 residues long. V was clipped by 3 bases and J by 7 bases; unmatched bases: 9. The sample consisted of peripheral blood. The TCR originated in a human donor in a cohort sampled during active COVID-19. J is TRBJ2-5 and V is TRBV7-2; 9 nucleotides line up with TRBD2. The CDR3 bases are TGTGCCAGCAGCTTGCTCCGCGGGGGGGAGAGGACCCAGTACTTC. It yields the protein CASSLLRGGERTQYF.